These 7 T cell receptor beta chains came from one sample sequenced in a study of shared clonotypes between healthy human individuals. Sequencing used immunoSEQ multiplex PCR; TCRdb keeps in-frame clones, though not all of them. This table holds about 2.4 million clones, around nine tenths found once. Sample: naive CD4+ T cells sorted from blood. Subset defined: CD45RA+ positively selected. Receptors were obtained from a man aged 18 to 35 in good health.

V and J are TRBV12-5 and TRBJ1-1; no reliable D call. CDR1 is LGHNT, CDR2 FRNRAP, per germline. V gave up 0 bases and J gave up 10 bases, with 3 bases separating them. The CDR3 length is 10 residues. The CDR3 loop reads CASGLVGAFF. CDR3 DNA: TGTGCTAGTGGTTTGGTTGGAGCTTTCTTT.

V and J are TRBV5-8 and TRBJ2-3, with D uncertain. The V gene's germline CDR1 is SGHTS and CDR2 YDEGEE. V dropped 1 base and J dropped 0 bases, with 3 bases sitting between them. CDR3 size: 13 residues. The CDR3 protein is CASSLPSTDTQYF. DNA of the CDR3: TGTGCCAGCAGCTTGCCTAGCACAGATACGCAGTATTTT.

The gene calls are TRBV14 and TRBJ2-1, with 9 bases lining up with TRBD2. Per the germline V gene, CDR1 is SGHDN and CDR2 is FVKESK. This CDR3 region has 23 residues. With 4 bases clipped from V and 1 base from J, the junction kept 26 bases outside the gene matches. The CDR3 loop is CASSLGFVISGSSGYRSYNEQFF. The CDR3 DNA is TGTGCCAGCAGCCTGGGCTTTGTCATTAGCGGGAGCAGCGGGTATCGGTCCTACAATGAGCAGTTCTTC.

About this clone itself: The same CDR3 is also encoded by other DNA sequences in this sample. This rearrangement joins TRBV5-1 to TRBJ2-7; the D call may be TRBD1 or TRBD2 (5 bases each). Trimming pared 0 bases from V and 0 bases from J, leaving 7 bases between. CDR3 length: 14 residues. The germline gives CDR1 SGHRS, CDR2 YFSETQ. The CDR3 coding sequence is TGCGCCAGCAGCTTGGGGGGACCCTCCTACGAGCAGTACTTC. Amino acids: CASSLGGPSYEQYF. Filled out from reference TRBV5-1 and TRBJ2-7, the complete variable domain reads KAGVTQTPRYLIKTRGQQVTLSCSPISGHRSVSWYQQTPGQGLQFLFEYFSETQRNKGNFPGRFSGRQFSNSRSEMNVSTLELGDSALYLCASSLGGPSYEQYFGPGTRLTVT.

A word on this clone: In the same sample, other DNA sequences code for this CDR3. The chain links TRBV5-1 to TRBJ1-2, with TRBD1 identical over 8 bases. Germline V gene sequence: CDR1 SGHRS, CDR2 YFSETQ. After removal of 3 bases from V and 0 bases from J, the junction contained 1 base not matched to a gene. The CDR3 is 14 amino acids. CDR3 nucleotides: TGCGCCAGCAGCTCGGACAGGGCTAACTATGGCTACACCTTC. Protein: CASSSDRANYGYTF.

As concerns this clone: An end of the junction differs from the germline gene, which may be a read error. The chain is built from TRBV27 and TRBJ1-1; D gene unclear. CDR3 size: 10 residues. CDR1 is MNHEY and CDR2 is SMNVEV in the germline V gene (reference sequence). For the CDR3, the DNA is TGTGCCAGCAGCCTTGGCGCAGCATCCTTT. It is translated as CASSLGAASF.

This sequence joins TRBV30 and TRBJ2-2; 8 bases are shared with TRBD1. Per germline, CDR1 GTSNPN and CDR2 SVGIG (reference sequence). The CDR3 has 14 amino acids. The J segment lost 4 bases and the V segment lost 1 base, leaving 2 bases of the junction unmatched. CDR3 protein: CAWSGTGLTGELFF. CDR3 nucleotide sequence: TGTGCCTGGAGTGGGACAGGGCTCACCGGGGAGCTGTTTTTT.